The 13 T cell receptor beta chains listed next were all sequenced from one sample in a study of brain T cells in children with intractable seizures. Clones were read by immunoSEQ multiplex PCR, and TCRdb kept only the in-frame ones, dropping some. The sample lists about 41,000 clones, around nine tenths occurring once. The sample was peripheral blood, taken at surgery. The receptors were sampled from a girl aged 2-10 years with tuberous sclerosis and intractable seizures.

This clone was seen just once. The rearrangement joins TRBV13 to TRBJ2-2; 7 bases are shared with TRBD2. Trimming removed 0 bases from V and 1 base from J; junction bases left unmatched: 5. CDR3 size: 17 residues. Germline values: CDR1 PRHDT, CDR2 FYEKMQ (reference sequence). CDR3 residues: CASSLGSAGVNTGELFF. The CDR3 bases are TGTGCCAGCAGCTTAGGCTCCGCGGGGGTGAACACCGGGGAGCTGTTTTTT.

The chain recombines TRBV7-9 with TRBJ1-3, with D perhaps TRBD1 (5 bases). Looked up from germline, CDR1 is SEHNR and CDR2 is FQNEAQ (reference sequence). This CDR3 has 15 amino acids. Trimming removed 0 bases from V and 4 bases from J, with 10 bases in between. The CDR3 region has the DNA TGTGCCAGCAGCTTAGCCCGGACAATAGGAAACACCATATATTTT. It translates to CASSLARTIGNTIYF.

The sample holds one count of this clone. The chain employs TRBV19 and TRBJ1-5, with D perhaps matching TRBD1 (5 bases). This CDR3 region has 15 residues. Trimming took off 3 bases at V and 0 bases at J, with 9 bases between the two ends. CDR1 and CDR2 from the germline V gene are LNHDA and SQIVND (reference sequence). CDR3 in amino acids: CASSIPGPSNQPQHF. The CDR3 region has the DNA TGTGCCAGTAGTATCCCAGGGCCTAGCAATCAGCCCCAGCATTTT. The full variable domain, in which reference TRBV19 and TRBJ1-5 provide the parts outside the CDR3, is DGGITQSPKYLFRKEGQNVTLSCEQNLNHDAMYWYRQDPGQGLRLIYYSQIVNDFQKGDIAEGYSVSREKKESFPLTVTSAQKNPTAFYLCASSIPGPSNQPQHFGDGTRLSIL.

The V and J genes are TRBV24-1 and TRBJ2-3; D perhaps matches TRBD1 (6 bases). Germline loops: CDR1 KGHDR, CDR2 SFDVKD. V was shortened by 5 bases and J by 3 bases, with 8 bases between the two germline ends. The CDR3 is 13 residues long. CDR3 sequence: CATSGQATDTQYF. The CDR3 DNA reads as TGTGCCACCAGTGGACAGGCTACAGATACGCAGTATTTT.

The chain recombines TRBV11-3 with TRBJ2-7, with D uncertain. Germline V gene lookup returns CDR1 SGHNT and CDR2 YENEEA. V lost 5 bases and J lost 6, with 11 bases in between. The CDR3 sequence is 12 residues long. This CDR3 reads CASSGPHGEQYF. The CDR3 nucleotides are TGTGCCAGCAGCGGACCTCACGGCGAGCAGTACTTC.

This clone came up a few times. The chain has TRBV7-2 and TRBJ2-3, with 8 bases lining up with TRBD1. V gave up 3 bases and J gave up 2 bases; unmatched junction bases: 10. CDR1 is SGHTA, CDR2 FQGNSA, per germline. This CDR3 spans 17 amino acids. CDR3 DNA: TGTGCCAGCAGCTTCCTGGGCAGGGGGCTGGTCACAGATACGCAGTATTTT. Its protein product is CASSFLGRGLVTDTQYF.

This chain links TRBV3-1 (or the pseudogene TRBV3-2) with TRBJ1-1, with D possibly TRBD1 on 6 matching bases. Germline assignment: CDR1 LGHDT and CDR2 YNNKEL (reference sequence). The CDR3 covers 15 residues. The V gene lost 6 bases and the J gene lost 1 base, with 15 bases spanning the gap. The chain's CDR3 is CASSLYREGNTEAFF. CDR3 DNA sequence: TGTGCCAGCAGTCTTTACAGGGAAGGGAACACTGAAGCTTTCTTT.

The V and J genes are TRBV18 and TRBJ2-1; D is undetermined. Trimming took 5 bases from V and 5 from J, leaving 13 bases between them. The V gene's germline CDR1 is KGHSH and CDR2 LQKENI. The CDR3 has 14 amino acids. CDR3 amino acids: CASSLSDLNNEQFF. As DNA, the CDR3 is TGTGCCAGCTCATTGAGCGACCTCAACAATGAGCAGTTCTTC.

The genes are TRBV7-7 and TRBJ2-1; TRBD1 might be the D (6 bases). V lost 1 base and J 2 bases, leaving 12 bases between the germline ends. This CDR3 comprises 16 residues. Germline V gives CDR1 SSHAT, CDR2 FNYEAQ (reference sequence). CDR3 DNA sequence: TGTGCCAGCAGCTTAGTAGTGGGGGCCCCCTACAATGAGCAGTTCTTC. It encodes CASSLVVGAPYNEQFF. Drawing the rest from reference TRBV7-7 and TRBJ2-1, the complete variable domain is GAGVSQSPRYKVTKRGQDVTLRCDPISSHATLYWYQQALGQGPEFLTYFNYEAQPDKSGLPSDRFSAERPEGSISTLTIQRTEQRDSAMYRCASSLVVGAPYNEQFFGPGTRLTVL.

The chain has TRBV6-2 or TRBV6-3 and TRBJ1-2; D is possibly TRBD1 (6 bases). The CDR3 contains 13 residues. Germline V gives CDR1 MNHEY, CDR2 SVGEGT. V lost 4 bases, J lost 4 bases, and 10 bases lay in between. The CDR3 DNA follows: TGTGCCAGCAGTTTTAACAGGGTCTATGGCTACACCTTC. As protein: CASSFNRVYGYTF.

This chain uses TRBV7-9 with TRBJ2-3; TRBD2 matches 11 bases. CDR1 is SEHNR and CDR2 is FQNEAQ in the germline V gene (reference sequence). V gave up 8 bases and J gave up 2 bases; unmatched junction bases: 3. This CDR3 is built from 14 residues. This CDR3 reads CASATSGDTDTQYF. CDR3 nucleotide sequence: TGTGCCAGCGCGACTAGCGGGGACACAGATACGCAGTATTTT. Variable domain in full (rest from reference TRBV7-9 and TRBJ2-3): DTGVSQNPRHKITKRGQNVTFRCDPISEHNRLYWYRQTLGQGPEFLTYFQNEAQLEKSRLLSDRFSAERPKGSFSTLEIQRTEQGDSAMYLCASATSGDTDTQYFGPGTRLTVL.

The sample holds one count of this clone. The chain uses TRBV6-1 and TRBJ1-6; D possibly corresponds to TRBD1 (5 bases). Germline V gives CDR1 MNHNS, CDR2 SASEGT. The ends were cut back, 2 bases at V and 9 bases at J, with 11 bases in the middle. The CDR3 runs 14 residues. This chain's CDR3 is CASSETRGSSPLHF. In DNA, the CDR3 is TGTGCCAGCAGTGAAACGAGGGGTAGTTCACCCCTCCACTTT.

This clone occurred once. The CDR3 reads CASSQRGTGWNEQFF. In nucleotides, the CDR3 is TGTGCCAGCAGCCAAAGGGGTACGGGGTGGAATGAGCAGTTCTTC. J is TRBJ2-1 and V is TRBV7-2; D is perhaps TRBD1 or TRBD2 (5 bases each). In germline, CDR1 is SGHTA, CDR2 FQGNSA. This CDR3 comprises 15 residues. Trimming shortened V by 5 bases and J by 7 bases, and 18 bases separated the two germline ends.